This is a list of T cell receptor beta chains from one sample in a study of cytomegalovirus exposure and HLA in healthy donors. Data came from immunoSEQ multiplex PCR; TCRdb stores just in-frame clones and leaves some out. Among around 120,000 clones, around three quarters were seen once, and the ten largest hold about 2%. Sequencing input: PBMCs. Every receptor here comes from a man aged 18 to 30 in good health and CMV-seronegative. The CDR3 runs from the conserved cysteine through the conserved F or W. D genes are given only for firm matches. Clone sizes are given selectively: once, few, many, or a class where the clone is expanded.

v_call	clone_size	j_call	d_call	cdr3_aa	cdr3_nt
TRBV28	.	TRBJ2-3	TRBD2	CASSSSSGIRDTQYF	TGTGCCAGCAGTTCCTCTAGCGGGATACGCGATACGCAGTATTTT
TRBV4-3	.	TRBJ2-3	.	CASSQDAPGNRGADTQYF	TGCGCCAGCAGCCAAGATGCTCCCGGGAACCGAGGCGCAGATACGCAGTATTTT
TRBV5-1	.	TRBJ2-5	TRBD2	CASSLGLAGETQYF	TGCGCCAGCAGCTTGGGACTAGCGGGAGAGACCCAGTACTTC
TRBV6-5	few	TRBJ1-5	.	CASRRRGSTQPQHF	TGTGCCAGCAGGCGGAGGGGTAGTACTCAGCCCCAGCATTTT
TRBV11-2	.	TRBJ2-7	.	CASSHPLGGSYEQYF	TGTGCCAGCAGCCACCCCCTCGGGGGAAGTTACGAGCAGTACTTC
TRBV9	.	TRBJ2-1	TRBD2	CASSETSGAYNEQFF	TGTGCCAGCAGCGAGACTAGCGGGGCCTATAATGAGCAGTTCTTC
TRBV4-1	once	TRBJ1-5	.	CASSPKQGNQPQHF	TGCGCCAGCAGCCCCAAGCAGGGGAATCAGCCCCAGCATTTT
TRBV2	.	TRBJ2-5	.	CASRAGQNQETQYF	TGTGCCAGCAGAGCGGGACAAAATCAAGAGACCCAGTACTTC
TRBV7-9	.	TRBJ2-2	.	CASSLGASNTGELFF	TGTGCCAGCAGCTTGGGAGCCTCGAACACCGGGGAGCTGTTTTTT
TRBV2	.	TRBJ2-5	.	CASSGTSGRKETQYF	TGTGCCAGCAGTGGAACCAGCGGCCGAAAAGAGACCCAGTACTTC
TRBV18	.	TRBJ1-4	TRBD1	CASSRGTGEEEKLFF	TGTGCCAGCTCTCGTGGGACAGGGGAAGAGGAAAAACTGTTTTTT
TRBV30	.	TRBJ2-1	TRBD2	CAWRLAGAYEQFF	TGTGCCTGGAGACTAGCGGGAGCATATGAGCAGTTCTTC
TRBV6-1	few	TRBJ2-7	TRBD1	CASSETGGNEQYF	TGTGCCAGCAGTGAGACAGGGGGGAACGAGCAGTACTTC
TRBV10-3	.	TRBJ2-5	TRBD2	CAISAGTSGTQETQYF	TGTGCCATCAGTGCCGGGACTAGCGGGACCCAAGAGACCCAGTACTTC
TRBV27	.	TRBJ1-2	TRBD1	CASRRQGNYGYTF	TGTGCCAGCAGGAGACAGGGCAACTATGGCTACACCTTC
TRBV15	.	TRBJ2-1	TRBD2	CATSLAGGRDEQFF	TGTGCCACCAGCCTAGCGGGAGGGAGGGATGAGCAGTTCTTC
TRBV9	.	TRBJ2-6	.	CASSVQGAGANVLTF	TGTGCCAGCAGCGTTCAGGGCGCTGGGGCCAACGTCCTGACTTTC
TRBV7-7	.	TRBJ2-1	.	CASSPHGTPSYNEQFF	TGTGCCAGCAGCCCCCACGGGACACCTTCCTACAATGAGCAGTTCTTC
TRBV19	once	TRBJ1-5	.	CASSIRSRGRGNQPQHF	TGTGCCAGTAGTATAAGATCCAGGGGACGGGGCAATCAGCCCCAGCATTTT
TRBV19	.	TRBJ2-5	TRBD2	CASAGVETQYF	TGTGCCAGCGCGGGAGTAGAGACCCAGTACTTC
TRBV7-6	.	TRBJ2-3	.	CATQTRVTDTQYF	TGTGCCACCCAAACCAGGGTCACAGATACGCAGTATTTT
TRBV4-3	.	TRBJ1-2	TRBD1	CASSQGYRGSDGYTF	TGCGCCAGCAGCCAAGGATACAGGGGTAGCGATGGCTACACCTTC
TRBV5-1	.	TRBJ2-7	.	CASGRDSGWGEQYF	TGCGCCAGCGGCCGGGACTCGGGGTGGGGCGAGCAGTACTTC
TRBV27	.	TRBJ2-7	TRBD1	CASSPATGVDYEQYF	TGTGCCAGCAGTCCCGCTACAGGGGTTGACTACGAGCAGTACTTC
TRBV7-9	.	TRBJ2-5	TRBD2	CASSSGTSGSPKEYF	TGTGCCAGCAGTTCCGGGACTAGCGGGTCCCCAAAGGAGTACTTC
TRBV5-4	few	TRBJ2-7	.	CASSLAARKHSYEQYF	TGTGCCAGCAGCTTGGCCGCCAGGAAACACTCCTACGAGCAGTACTTC
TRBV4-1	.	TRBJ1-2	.	CASSQDEQGNGYTF	TGCGCCAGCAGCCAAGATGAACAGGGTAACGGCTACACCTTC
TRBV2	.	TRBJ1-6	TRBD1	CASKGGTGNGVSPLHF	TGTGCCAGCAAGGGGGGGACAGGGAATGGCGTATCACCCCTCCACTTT
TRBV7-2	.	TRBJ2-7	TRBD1	CASSLVGQDYEQYF	TGTGCCAGCAGCTTAGTTGGACAGGACTACGAGCAGTACTTC
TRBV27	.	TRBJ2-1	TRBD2	CASSLYSGNDNEQFF	TGTGCCAGCAGTCTGTACAGCGGGAACGACAATGAGCAGTTCTTC
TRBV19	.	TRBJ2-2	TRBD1	CASSIPRGQGLPGELFF	TGTGCCAGTAGTATACCCCGGGGACAGGGACTTCCCGGGGAGCTGTTTTTT
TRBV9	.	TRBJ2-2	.	CASSVGYVSTGELFF	TGTGCCAGCAGCGTAGGGTACGTGAGCACCGGGGAGCTGTTTTTT
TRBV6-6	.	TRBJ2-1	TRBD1	CASSYRTGRNEQFF	TGTGCCAGCAGTTACCGGACAGGCCGAAATGAGCAGTTCTTC
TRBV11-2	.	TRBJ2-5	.	CASSPFETQYF	TGTGCCAGCAGCCCTTTCGAGACCCAGTACTTC
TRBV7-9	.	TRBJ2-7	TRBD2	CASSPSGAIYGQYF	TGTGCCAGCAGCCCTAGCGGGGCCATCTACGGGCAGTACTTC
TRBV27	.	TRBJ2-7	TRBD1	CASTETGGSYEQYF	TGTGCCAGCACGGAGACAGGGGGCTCCTACGAGCAGTACTTC
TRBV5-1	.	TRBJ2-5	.	CASSPGTPKETQYF	TGCGCCAGCAGCCCCGGGACACCAAAAGAGACCCAGTACTTC
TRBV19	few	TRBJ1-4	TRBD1	CASSLSKQGVPEKLFF	TGTGCCAGTAGTTTATCGAAACAGGGGGTTCCGGAGAAACTGTTTTTT
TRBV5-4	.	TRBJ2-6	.	CASSYNSGANVLTF	TGTGCCAGCAGCTACAACTCTGGGGCCAACGTCCTGACTTTC
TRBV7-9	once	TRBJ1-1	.	CASSRGQQCEAFF	TGTGCCAGCAGCCGCGGACAGCAATGTGAAGCTTTCTTT
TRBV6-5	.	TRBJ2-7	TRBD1	CASSYSGQGSSYEQYF	TGTGCCAGCAGTTACTCGGGACAGGGGAGCTCCTACGAGCAGTACTTC
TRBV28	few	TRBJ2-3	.	CASSYDIFGGPDTQYF	TGTGCCAGCAGTTACGATATCTTTGGTGGCCCAGATACGCAGTATTTT
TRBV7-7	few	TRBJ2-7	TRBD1	CASSPGTGGLDYEQYF	TGTGCTAGCAGCCCAGGGACAGGGGGTTTAGACTACGAGCAGTACTTC
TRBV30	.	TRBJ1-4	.	CAWSDGSAYEKLFF	TGTGCCTGGAGTGATGGTAGCGCGTATGAAAAACTGTTTTTT
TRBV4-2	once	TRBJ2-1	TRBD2	CASSQGISGRTYNEQFF	TGTGCCAGCAGCCAAGGCATTAGCGGGAGGACTTACAATGAGCAGTTCTTC
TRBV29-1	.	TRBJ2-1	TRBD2	CSVGFAGGPGNEQFF	TGCAGCGTTGGGTTCGCGGGAGGGCCTGGCAATGAGCAGTTCTTC
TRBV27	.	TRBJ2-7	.	CASSPGQGGIFLDEQYF	TGTGCCAGCAGTCCCGGACAGGGAGGGATTTTTTTAGACGAGCAGTACTTC
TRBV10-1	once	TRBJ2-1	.	CASSQDPGLAWVSRAYNEQFF	TGCGCCAGCAGCCAAGATCCCGGACTGGCATGGGTCTCGCGGGCTTACAATGAGCAGTTCTTC
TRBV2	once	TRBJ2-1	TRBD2	CASSDSASGTYNEQFF	TGTGCCAGCAGTGATTCGGCTAGCGGGACCTACAATGAGCAGTTCTTC
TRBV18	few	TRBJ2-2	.	CASSTQGSGELFF	TGTGCCAGCTCAACCCAGGGATCCGGGGAGCTGTTTTTT
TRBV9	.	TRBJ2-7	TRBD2	CASSVEGGASGSDEQYF	TGTGCCAGCAGCGTAGAGGGGGGGGCTAGCGGGAGCGATGAGCAGTACTTC
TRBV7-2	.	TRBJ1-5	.	CASSLPNQPQHF	TGTGCCAGCAGTTTACCAAATCAGCCCCAGCATTTT
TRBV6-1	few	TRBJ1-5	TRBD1	CASRPGQFNQPQHF	TGTGCCAGCAGACCGGGACAGTTCAATCAGCCCCAGCATTTT
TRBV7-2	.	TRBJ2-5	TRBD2	CASSLGTSGSLRNQYF	TGTGCCAGCAGCTTGGGGACTAGCGGGAGCCTCCGCAACCAGTACTTC